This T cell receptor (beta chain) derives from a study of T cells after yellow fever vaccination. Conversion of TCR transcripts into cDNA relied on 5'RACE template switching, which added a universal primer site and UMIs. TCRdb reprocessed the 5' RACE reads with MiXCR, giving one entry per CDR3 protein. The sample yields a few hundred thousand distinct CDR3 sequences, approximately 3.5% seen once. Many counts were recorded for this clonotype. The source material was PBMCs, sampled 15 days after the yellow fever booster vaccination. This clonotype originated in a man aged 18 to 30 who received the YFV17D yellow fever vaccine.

The CDR3 spells CASRFDSNNQPQHF. CDR3 nucleotide sequence: TGTGCCAGCAGATTCGACAGTAACAATCAGCCCCAGCATTTT. The chain employs TRBV6-2 or TRBV6-3 and TRBJ1-5, with a tentative D call TRBD1 (5 bases). Germline CDR1 MNHEY, CDR2 SVGEGT. Trimming shortened V by 6 bases and J by 3 bases, and 12 bases separated the two germline ends. The CDR3 covers 14 residues.